This TCR beta chain was captured in a study of early T cells in non-severe SARS-CoV-2 infection. Study background: With bulk RNA from unsorted whole blood as input, sequencing yielded unpaired chains.

CDR1 KGHSH and CDR2 LQKENI come from the germline V gene. With 1 base removed from V and 7 bases from J, the gap between germline ends came to 7 bases. The CDR3 runs to 13 residues. This clonotype was seen a few times. TCRdb re-analysed the 5' RACE reads in MiXCR, keeping a single row per CDR3 protein. In the table there are some 77,000 distinct CDR3 sequences, roughly 12% of which are singletons. The receptor was isolated from an adult who was a healthcare worker with PCR-confirmed SARS-CoV-2 infection or an uninfected control (not recorded which). The donor label of this sample is uncertain. The chain has TRBV18 and TRBJ2-2; tentatively, D is TRBD2 (5 bases). The source was whole blood, collected at baseline. CDR3 sequence: CASSPQRNGELFF. The CDR3 DNA follows: TGTGCCAGCTCACCACAGCGGAACGGGGAGCTGTTTTTT.